This TCR beta chain was identified in a study of CD8 T cells in ankylosing spondylitis. Study findings and constraints: Seemingly distinctive of ankylosing spondylitis blood was a TCR beta motif formed by eight highly homologous variants. Clones tied to disease were said to be significantly enriched in matched ankylosing spondylitis synovial fluid. Relatively rare in peripheral blood, disease-linked clones were also CD8+.

This clonotype was seen a few times. Its antigen is as yet unknown. V lost 4 bases, J lost 5 bases, and 15 bases lay in between. This CDR3 has 15 amino acids. Germline V gene lookup returns CDR1 SGHRS and CDR2 YFSETQ. The authors made TCR beta libraries by quantitative 5'-RACE with molecular barcodes. Via MiXCR, TCRdb re-called the 5' RACE reads, giving one row per CDR3 protein. The table includes 250,000 to 350,000 distinct CDR3 sequences, 15% to 20% detected once. The sequenced sample consisted of blood, either unsorted or a sorted T cell fraction (not recorded which). This clonotype was sampled from a male donor with ankylosing spondylitis or in good health (not recorded which). The V call is TRBV5-1, the J call TRBJ1-4; D remains unclear. CDR3 protein: CASSPKGGKNEKLFF. DNA of the CDR3: TGCGCCAGCAGCCCGAAGGGAGGGAAAAATGAAAAACTGTTTTTT.